The 2 T cell receptor beta chains listed next were all sequenced from one sample in a study of early T cells in non-severe SARS-CoV-2 infection. TCRdb called the 5' RACE reads again in MiXCR, with one record for every CDR3 protein. Of tens of thousands of distinct CDR3 sequences in the sample, around 10% are singletons; the top ten hold around 4.5%. The sequenced material came from whole blood. The origin of the receptors is an adult who was a healthcare worker with PCR-confirmed SARS-CoV-2 infection or an uninfected control (not recorded which).

This clonotype has ten or more counts. V and J are TRBV12-3 or TRBV12-4 and TRBJ1-2; D may be TRBD1 (5 bases). Trimming removed 7 bases from V and 5 bases from J, with 17 bases in between. The CDR3 runs 14 residues. CDR3 amino acids: CASTPEGRGYGYTF. The CDR3 DNA sequence: TGTGCCAGCACCCCGGAGGGGAGAGGGTATGGCTACACCTTC.

There are many counts of this clonotype. The rearrangement links TRBV7-6 to TRBJ2-2; 7 bases align to TRBD2. The CDR3 loop spans 16 amino acids. The V gene end was trimmed by 2 bases and the J gene end by 4 bases; junction bases not matched to a gene: 7. CDR1 is SGHVS and CDR2 is FNYEAQ in the germline V gene. The CDR3 protein is CASSLPQGGGTGELFF. The DNA of the CDR3 is TGTGCCAGCAGCTTACCGCAGGGCGGGGGCACCGGGGAGCTGTTTTTT.